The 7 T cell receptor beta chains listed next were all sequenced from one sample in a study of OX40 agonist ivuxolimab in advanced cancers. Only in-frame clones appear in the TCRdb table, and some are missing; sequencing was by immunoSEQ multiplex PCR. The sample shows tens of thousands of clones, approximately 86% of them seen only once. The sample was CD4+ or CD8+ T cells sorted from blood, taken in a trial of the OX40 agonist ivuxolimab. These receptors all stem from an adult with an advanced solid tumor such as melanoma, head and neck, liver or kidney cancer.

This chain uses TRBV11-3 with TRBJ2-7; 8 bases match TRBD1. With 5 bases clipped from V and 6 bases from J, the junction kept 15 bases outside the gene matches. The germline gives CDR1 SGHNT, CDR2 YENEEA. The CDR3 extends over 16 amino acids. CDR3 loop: CASSPGQGRYHSEQYF. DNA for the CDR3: TGTGCCAGCAGCCCCGGACAGGGTCGGTATCATAGCGAGCAGTACTTC.

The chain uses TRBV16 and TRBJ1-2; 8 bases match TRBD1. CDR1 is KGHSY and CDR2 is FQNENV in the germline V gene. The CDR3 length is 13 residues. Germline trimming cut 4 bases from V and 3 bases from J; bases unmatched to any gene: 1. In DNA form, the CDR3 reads TGTGCCAGCAGCCCGGACAGGGACTATGGCTACACCTTC. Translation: CASSPDRDYGYTF. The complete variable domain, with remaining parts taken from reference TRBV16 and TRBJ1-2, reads GEEVAQTPKHLVRGEGQKAKLYCAPIKGHSYVFWYQQVLKNEFKFLISFQNENVFDETGMPKERFSAKCLPNSPCSLEIQATKLEDSAVYFCASSPDRDYGYTFGSGTRLTVV.

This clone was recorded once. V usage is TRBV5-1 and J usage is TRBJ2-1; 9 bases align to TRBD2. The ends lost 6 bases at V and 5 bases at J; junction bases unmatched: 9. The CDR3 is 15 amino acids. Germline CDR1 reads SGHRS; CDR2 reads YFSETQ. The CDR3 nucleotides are TGCGCCAGCACTAAGCGGGGGGTGGCGGACAATGAGCAGTTCTTC. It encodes CASTKRGVADNEQFF.

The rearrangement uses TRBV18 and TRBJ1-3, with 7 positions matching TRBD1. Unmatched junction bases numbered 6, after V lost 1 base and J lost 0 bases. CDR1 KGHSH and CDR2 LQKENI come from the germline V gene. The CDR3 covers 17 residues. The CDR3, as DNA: TGTGCCAGCTCACCACTGGGACAGAAAAGCTCTGGAAACACCATATATTTT. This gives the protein CASSPLGQKSSGNTIYF.

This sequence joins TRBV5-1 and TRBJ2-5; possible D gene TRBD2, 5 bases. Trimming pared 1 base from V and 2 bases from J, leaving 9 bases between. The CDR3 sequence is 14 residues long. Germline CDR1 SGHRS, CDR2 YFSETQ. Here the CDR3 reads CASSLHPGQETQYF. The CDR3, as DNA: TGCGCCAGCAGCTTGCACCCGGGACAAGAGACCCAGTACTTC.

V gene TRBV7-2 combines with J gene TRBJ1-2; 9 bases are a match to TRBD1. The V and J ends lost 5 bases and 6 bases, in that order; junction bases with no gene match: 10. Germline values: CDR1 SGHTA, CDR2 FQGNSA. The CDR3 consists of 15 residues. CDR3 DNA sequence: TGTGCCAGCAGCGTTTCACAGGGGGCCTATAATGGCTACACCTTC. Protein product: CASSVSQGAYNGYTF.

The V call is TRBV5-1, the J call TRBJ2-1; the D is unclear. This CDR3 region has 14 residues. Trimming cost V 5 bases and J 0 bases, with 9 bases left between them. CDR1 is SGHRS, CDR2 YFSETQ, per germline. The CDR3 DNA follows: TGCGCCAGCAGTTGGGATTTCTCCTACAATGAGCAGTTCTTC. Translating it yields CASSWDFSYNEQFF.